One and the same sample provided the 23 T cell receptor beta chains below, sequenced in a study of T cell responses to AZD1222 COVID-19 vaccine. Sequenced by immunoSEQ multiplex PCR; TCRdb stores in-frame clones only, minus some. The repertoire consists of 43,000 or so clones, with 80% to 95% occurring once and the leading ten covering 30% to 45%. The sequences come from peripheral blood, collected 28 days after the second AZD1222 dose. These receptors came from an adult who received the AZD1222 COVID-19 vaccine.

The chain is built from TRBV2 and TRBJ2-7; TRBD2 matches at 13 bases. Germline V lookup: CDR1 SNHLY, CDR2 FYNNEI. The CDR3 spans 18 residues. V shed 6 bases and J 4 bases; nucleotides not matched to a gene: 15. DNA of the CDR3: TGTGCCAGCAGGATCCTTCAACTAGCGGGGGGGCATTCATACGAGCAGTACTTC. This gives the protein CASRILQLAGGHSYEQYF.

CDR3 nucleotide sequence: TGCGCCAGCAGTGAGTCTAGTCTAGCGGGCTATGATGAGCAGTTCTTC. This gives the protein CASSESSLAGYDEQFF. The chain employs TRBV10-2 and TRBJ2-1; 8 bases map to TRBD2. Trimming removed 0 bases from V and 8 bases from J; junction bases left unmatched: 9. The CDR3 has 16 amino acids. From germline, CDR1 is WSHSY and CDR2 SAAADI.

This chain uses TRBV4-2 with TRBJ1-2, with 10 bases aligning to TRBD1. Germline loops: CDR1 LGHNA, CDR2 YNFKEQ. Unmatched junction bases numbered 9, after V lost 0 bases and J lost 5 bases. This CDR3 is 17 amino acids long. CDR3 nucleotides: TGTGCCAGCAGCCAAGATAATAATCCGGACAGGGGGTATGGCTACACCTTC. It translates to CASSQDNNPDRGYGYTF.

The chain links TRBV7-2 to TRBJ1-2; 9 positions match TRBD1. Germline CDR1 is SGHTA and CDR2 is FQGNSA. Losses at the gene ends were 5 bases for V and 6 bases for J; bases not matched to a gene: 7. The CDR3 is made up of 14 amino acids. The CDR3 region is CASSPGQGIHGYTF. The CDR3 nucleotides are TGTGCCAGCAGCCCGGGACAGGGAATCCATGGCTACACCTTC.

This chain uses TRBV25-1 with TRBJ1-6; no clear D. Deletions cut 11 bases from V and 6 bases from J, with 14 bases between. The CDR3 extends over 13 amino acids. Germline V gene lookup returns CDR1 MGHDK and CDR2 SYGVNS. In nucleotides, the CDR3 is TGTGCCGCGGGCGGGCCAATTAATTCACCCCTCCACTTT. Its protein is CAAGGPINSPLHF. Filled out from reference TRBV25-1 and TRBJ1-6, the complete variable domain reads EADIYQTPRYLVIGTGKKITLECSQTMGHDKMYWYQQDPGMELHLIHYSYGVNSTEKGDLSSESTVSRIRTEHFPLTLESARPSHTSQYLCAAGGPINSPLHFGNGTRLTVT.

The rearrangement joins TRBV6-5 to TRBJ1-3, with 8 bases lining up with TRBD1. The CDR3 contains 13 residues. Trimming at V came to 10 bases and at J to 4 bases, leaving 6 bases not matched to a gene. CDR1 and CDR2 (germline): MNHEY, SVGAGI. For the CDR3, the DNA is TGTGCCACGAGGACAGGGATAGGAAACACCATATATTTT. Amino acid sequence: CATRTGIGNTIYF.

This chain uses TRBV6-5 with TRBJ1-2; a weak D match, TRBD1 (5 bases). There are 15 residues in the CDR3. Germline V CDR1 and CDR2: MNHEY, SVGAGI. The V end lost 0 bases, the J end lost 0 bases, and 8 bases lay between the germline ends. CDR3 DNA sequence: TGTGCCAGCAGTTACTCGACAGCCGCTAACTATGGCTACACCTTC. The encoded protein is CASSYSTAANYGYTF.

The V and J genes are TRBV10-3 and TRBJ1-2; D is ambiguous. CDR3 size: 15 residues. Trimming cost V 0 bases and J 4 bases, with 12 bases left between them. CDR1 ENHRY and CDR2 SYGVKD come from the germline V gene. CDR3 bases: TGTGCCATCAGTGAGTCGGTAATCAGCTCCTATGGCTACACCTTC. Its translation: CAISESVISSYGYTF.

The chain links TRBV9 to TRBJ2-4; D unclear. CDR1 SGDLS and CDR2 YYNGEE come from the germline V gene. The CDR3 has 16 residues. The V and J ends lost 1 base and 5 bases respectively, with 16 bases between them. The CDR3 reads CASSVSPDAVQNIQYF. CDR3 DNA: TGTGCCAGCAGCGTATCCCCTGACGCAGTTCAAAACATTCAGTACTTC.

This chain connects TRBV27 to TRBJ1-2; the match to TRBD1 covers 8 bases. The CDR3 covers 19 residues. CDR1 is MNHEY, CDR2 SMNVEV, per germline (reference sequence). J was trimmed by 6 bases and V by 0 bases; bases with no gene match: 18. The CDR3: CASSLSGLGHRGGRDGYTF. CDR3 coding DNA: TGTGCCAGCAGTTTATCCGGGTTGGGGCACAGGGGGGGAAGAGATGGCTACACCTTC.

This chain connects TRBV19 to TRBJ2-2; D ambiguous. The V gene lost 5 bases and the J gene lost 5 bases, with 6 bases spanning the gap. Germline V gives CDR1 LNHDA, CDR2 SQIVND (reference sequence). The CDR3 sequence is 12 residues long. This CDR3 reads CASSFLTGELFF. The CDR3 nucleotides are TGTGCCAGTAGTTTTTTAACCGGGGAGCTGTTTTTT.

The chain employs TRBV2 and TRBJ1-2; D is unclear. Germline V gene sequence: CDR1 SNHLY, CDR2 FYNNEI. CDR3 length equals 14 residues. Trimming removed 3 bases at V and 6 bases at J, with 14 bases between. The CDR3 sequence: CASSEQGNWDGYTF. CDR3 coding DNA: TGTGCCAGCAGTGAGCAAGGGAATTGGGATGGCTACACCTTC.

The rearrangement joins TRBV3-1 (or the pseudogene TRBV3-2) to TRBJ2-7; the D gene is possibly TRBD1 (5 bases). The germline V and J ends were trimmed by 4 bases and 3 bases, with 7 bases remaining between them. CDR3 length: 12 residues. Germline V gene data show CDR1 as LGHDT and CDR2 as YNNKEL (reference sequence). The CDR3: CASSRGHYEQYF. In DNA, the CDR3 is TGTGCCAGCAGCCGGGGCCACTACGAGCAGTACTTC.

The rearrangement links TRBV24-1 to TRBJ1-2; unclear D gene. CDR1 is KGHDR and CDR2 is SFDVKD in the germline V gene. V was clipped by 4 bases and J by 6 bases, with 8 bases between them. This CDR3 has 12 residues. CDR3 region: CATSDPNDGYTF. Here the CDR3 DNA reads TGTGCCACCAGTGACCCTAATGATGGCTACACCTTC.

V usage is TRBV6-5 and J usage is TRBJ1-3; D may be TRBD1 (5 bases). The CDR3 length is 16 residues. V gave up 0 bases and J gave up 0 bases, with 9 bases separating them. CDR1 and CDR2 (germline): MNHEY, SVGAGI. Here the CDR3 reads CASSYSTGGSGNTIYF. CDR3 nucleotides: TGTGCCAGCAGTTACTCGACGGGGGGCTCTGGAAACACCATATATTTT.

This chain links TRBV6-1 with TRBJ2-7, with unresolved D. The CDR3 consists of 12 residues. Germline loops: CDR1 MNHNS, CDR2 SASEGT. V lost 2 bases and J 3 bases, leaving 5 bases between the germline ends. CDR3 sequence: CASSEIGYEQYF. CDR3 sequence (DNA): TGTGCCAGCAGTGAAATTGGCTACGAGCAGTACTTC.

The J gene is TRBJ1-1, the V gene TRBV30, with D uncertain. The germline gives CDR1 GTSNPN, CDR2 SVGIG (reference sequence). The CDR3 has 16 amino acids. Between the trimmed V and J ends, which lost 4 bases and 1 base, there was a span of 19 bases. In nucleotides, the CDR3 is TGTGCCTGGATAAAGGGAAGGATCGATGGGAACACTGAAGCTTTCTTT. Protein product: CAWIKGRIDGNTEAFF.

The V call is TRBV7-2, the J call TRBJ2-3; 8 bases map to TRBD2. The germline gives CDR1 SGHTA, CDR2 FQGNSA. The CDR3 consists of 16 residues. V trimming: 5 bases; J trimming: 0 bases; junction bases outside the gene matches: 7. CDR3 DNA: TGTGCCAGCAGCCGTGGAGCGGGGGCCAGCACAGATACGCAGTATTTT. Residues: CASSRGAGASTDTQYF.

The table lists this clone with a count of one. This chain links TRBV5-4 with TRBJ1-1, with D possibly matching TRBD1 (5 bases). Germline V lookup: CDR1 SGHNT, CDR2 YYREEE (reference sequence). CDR3 length: 14 residues. Trimming took 4 bases from V and 1 from J, leaving 11 bases between them. This CDR3 reads CASSIDRSNTEAFF. CDR3 sequence (DNA): TGTGCCAGCAGCATCGACAGATCGAACACTGAAGCTTTCTTT.

This chain connects TRBV27 to TRBJ1-6, with D perhaps matching TRBD1 (6 bases). This CDR3 region has 17 residues. Germline CDR1 is MNHEY and CDR2 is SMNVEV (reference sequence). V was clipped by 1 base and J by 0 bases, with 10 bases between them. Here the CDR3 DNA reads TGTGCCAGCAGTTTATTAGGACAGAGCTCCTATAATTCACCCCTCCACTTT. Its translation: CASSLLGQSSYNSPLHF.

This sequence joins TRBV2 and TRBJ1-6; TRBD1 aligns across 7 bases. This CDR3 has 14 amino acids. V shed 5 bases and J 7 bases; nucleotides not matched to a gene: 5. CDR1 is SNHLY, CDR2 FYNNEI, per germline. CDR3 coding DNA: TGTGCCAGCAGTTACAGGGGATACAATTCACCCCTCCACTTT. It codes for CASSYRGYNSPLHF.

The gene calls are TRBV7-6 and TRBJ1-1, with D tentatively TRBD1 (5 bases). V was trimmed by 5 bases and J by 4 bases, leaving 17 bases between them. CDR1 is SGHVS and CDR2 is FNYEAQ in the germline V gene. There are 15 residues in the CDR3. Here the CDR3 DNA reads TGTGCCAGCAGCCCAGGTAGCGGGGCGGTCACTGAAGCTTTCTTT. It encodes CASSPGSGAVTEAFF.

The V and J genes are TRBV7-2 and TRBJ1-5; weak D call: TRBD1 (5 bases). V was trimmed by 5 bases and J by 1 base, leaving 6 bases between them. The V gene's germline CDR1 is SGHTA and CDR2 FQGNSA. This CDR3 spans 13 amino acids. CDR3 nucleotides: TGTGCCAGCAGCAGGGACAGCAATCAGCCCCAGCATTTT. This gives the protein CASSRDSNQPQHF.